A selection of T cell receptor beta chains follows, all from one sample in a study of cytomegalovirus exposure and HLA in healthy donors. Assay used: immunoSEQ multiplex PCR; TCRdb lists only in-frame clones, some missing. The data hold under 250,000 clones, with about 81% observed a single time. Source material: PBMCs. The receptors here all came from a woman aged 25 to 39 in good health and CMV-seronegative. Each CDR3 is given with its conserved first and last residue. The order of the fields is clone size, V gene, J gene, D gene, CDR3 DNA, CDR3 protein. The D gene is left open where the match is weak. The listing skips clone size in some rows; elsewhere it reads once, few, many or a size class.

clone size: .; V gene: TRBV15; J gene: TRBJ2-7; D gene: TRBD1; CDR3 DNA: TGTGCCACCAGATACACAGGGGTCTCCTACGAGCAGTACTTC; CDR3 protein: CATRYTGVSYEQYF
clone size: .; V gene: TRBV7-6; J gene: TRBJ2-1; D gene: .; CDR3 DNA: TGTGCCAGCAGCCTAAACTCCTACAATGAGCAGTTCTTC; CDR3 protein: CASSLNSYNEQFF
clone size: .; V gene: TRBV19; J gene: TRBJ2-7; D gene: .; CDR3 DNA: TGTGCCAGTAGTATAGGAGGGAGGTTTTACGAGCAGTACTTC; CDR3 protein: CASSIGGRFYEQYF
clone size: .; V gene: TRBV27; J gene: TRBJ2-5; D gene: TRBD2; CDR3 DNA: TGTGCCAGCAGTTCCCCGGGACTAGCGGAAGAGACCCAGTACTTC; CDR3 protein: CASSSPGLAEETQYF
clone size: .; V gene: TRBV19; J gene: TRBJ2-6; D gene: .; CDR3 DNA: TGTGCCAGTATCCCGAGGGACTCTGGGGCCAACGTCCTGACTTTC; CDR3 protein: CASIPRDSGANVLTF
clone size: .; V gene: TRBV5-4; J gene: TRBJ2-1; D gene: TRBD2; CDR3 DNA: TGTGCCAGCAGCGACAGACGATTGGGCGGGAGCTCCTACAATGAGCAGTTCTTC; CDR3 protein: CASSDRRLGGSSYNEQFF
clone size: .; V gene: TRBV18; J gene: TRBJ2-2; D gene: .; CDR3 DNA: TGTGCCAGCTCACCAGGGAGCAGCCCTGGGCCCGGGGAGCTGTTTTTT; CDR3 protein: CASSPGSSPGPGELFF
clone size: .; V gene: TRBV20-1; J gene: TRBJ2-7; D gene: .; CDR3 DNA: TGCAGTGCTAAGGGGAACGAGCAGTACTTC; CDR3 protein: CSAKGNEQYF
clone size: .; V gene: TRBV5-1; J gene: TRBJ2-3; D gene: .; CDR3 DNA: TGCGCCAGCGGGCGACTAGTTGCGTTGGGGTCCATTTCAGATACGCAGTATTTT; CDR3 protein: CASGRLVALGSISDTQYF
clone size: .; V gene: TRBV6-5; J gene: TRBJ2-3; D gene: .; CDR3 DNA: TGTGCCAGCAGTTACTCTTCCGGGGACACAGATACGCAGTATTTT; CDR3 protein: CASSYSSGDTDTQYF
clone size: .; V gene: TRBV27; J gene: TRBJ1-5; D gene: .; CDR3 DNA: TGTGCCAGCAGTCTTAGGGGTCCTTATCCCCAGCCCCAGCATTTT; CDR3 protein: CASSLRGPYPQPQHF
clone size: .; V gene: TRBV10-1; J gene: TRBJ2-5; D gene: .; CDR3 DNA: TGCGCCAGCCGAAGGGTAGCGGATGGTTTGGAGACCCAGTACTTC; CDR3 protein: CASRRVADGLETQYF
clone size: .; V gene: TRBV13; J gene: TRBJ2-7; D gene: TRBD2; CDR3 DNA: TGTGCCAGCAGCTTAGTATCTAGCGGGAGTTACGAGCAGTACTTC; CDR3 protein: CASSLVSSGSYEQYF
clone size: .; V gene: TRBV4-1; J gene: TRBJ2-2; D gene: .; CDR3 DNA: TGCGCCAGCAGCCAACCTACCGGGGAGCTGTTTTTT; CDR3 protein: CASSQPTGELFF
clone size: .; V gene: TRBV6-4; J gene: TRBJ1-2; D gene: .; CDR3 DNA: TGTGCCAGCAGGGCCAACAGTAATGCTAACTATGGCTACACCTTC; CDR3 protein: CASRANSNANYGYTF
clone size: .; V gene: TRBV29-1; J gene: TRBJ1-4; D gene: TRBD1; CDR3 DNA: TGCAGCGTTGGGGGGACAGGGAAGGAAAAACTGTTTTTT; CDR3 protein: CSVGGTGKEKLFF
clone size: .; V gene: TRBV28; J gene: TRBJ2-7; D gene: TRBD2; CDR3 DNA: TGTGCCAGCAGCGCCTACCGGGGGGAGGACGAGCAGTACTTC; CDR3 protein: CASSAYRGEDEQYF
clone size: .; V gene: TRBV19; J gene: TRBJ2-1; D gene: TRBD1; CDR3 DNA: TGTGCCCTTGAGTGGGGACAGTTATACAATGAGCAGTTCTTC; CDR3 protein: CALEWGQLYNEQFF
clone size: .; V gene: TRBV28; J gene: TRBJ1-4; D gene: TRBD1; CDR3 DNA: TGTGCCAGCAGTTCCCCGACAGGGTCGGGGAAGGAAAAACTGTTTTTT; CDR3 protein: CASSSPTGSGKEKLFF
clone size: .; V gene: TRBV9; J gene: TRBJ2-7; D gene: TRBD1; CDR3 DNA: TGTGCCAGCAGCGTAGCGACAGGGGGATTTAACGAGCAGTACTTC; CDR3 protein: CASSVATGGFNEQYF
clone size: .; V gene: TRBV5-1; J gene: TRBJ1-2; D gene: TRBD1; CDR3 DNA: TGCGCCAGCAGCTTGGTGGGGGACAGGGCGATTTGGCATGGCTACACCTTC; CDR3 protein: CASSLVGDRAIWHGYTF
clone size: .; V gene: TRBV5-1; J gene: TRBJ2-2; D gene: .; CDR3 DNA: TGCGCCAGCAGCTTGTGGGCAGGGCGGAACACCGGGGAGCTGTTTTTT; CDR3 protein: CASSLWAGRNTGELFF
clone size: .; V gene: TRBV2; J gene: TRBJ1-2; D gene: TRBD1; CDR3 DNA: TGTGCCAGCAGTGAGGGGACAGGGGTCTATGGCTACACCTTC; CDR3 protein: CASSEGTGVYGYTF
clone size: .; V gene: TRBV18; J gene: TRBJ2-7; D gene: TRBD2; CDR3 DNA: TGTGCCAGCTCACCAAGGTCTAGCGGGGGCTACGAGCAGTACTTC; CDR3 protein: CASSPRSSGGYEQYF
clone size: .; V gene: TRBV30; J gene: TRBJ1-3; D gene: .; CDR3 DNA: TGTGCCTGGGGGGACAACTCTGGAAACACCATATATTTT; CDR3 protein: CAWGDNSGNTIYF
clone size: once; V gene: TRBV18; J gene: TRBJ1-2; D gene: .; CDR3 DNA: TGTGCCAGCTCACCCCGAGACACGGAGGGTCCTAGCTATGGCTACACCTTC; CDR3 protein: CASSPRDTEGPSYGYTF
clone size: .; V gene: TRBV12-5; J gene: TRBJ1-1; D gene: TRBD1; CDR3 DNA: TGTGCTAGTGGTTTGGGTCTTTCGGGACAGGCGGCTTTCTTT; CDR3 protein: CASGLGLSGQAAFF
clone size: .; V gene: TRBV5-1; J gene: TRBJ1-3; D gene: TRBD1; CDR3 DNA: TGCGCCAGCAGCTTTTCTTCGGCAGGGGGCGGTGGAAACACCATATATTTT; CDR3 protein: CASSFSSAGGGGNTIYF
clone size: .; V gene: TRBV19; J gene: TRBJ2-3; D gene: .; CDR3 DNA: TGTGCCAGTAGCCTGGGGCCAGGGTTAAGCACAGATACGCAGTATTTT; CDR3 protein: CASSLGPGLSTDTQYF
clone size: .; V gene: TRBV4-1; J gene: TRBJ1-5; D gene: .; CDR3 DNA: TGCGCCAGCAGCCACCGAGCAGGGAAGAAGGACAATCAGCCCCAGCATTTT; CDR3 protein: CASSHRAGKKDNQPQHF
clone size: few; V gene: TRBV12-1; J gene: TRBJ2-2; D gene: .; CDR3 DNA: TGTGCCAGCAGCAGGGGGTCCGGGGAGCTGTTTTTT; CDR3 protein: CASSRGSGELFF